A selection of T cell receptor beta chains follows, all from one sample in a study of shared clonotypes between healthy human individuals. This table comes from immunoSEQ multiplex PCR, and its TCRdb copy is limited to in-frame clones, with some not included. The sample lists 760,000 or so clones; approximately 96% were seen once. The material sequenced was naive CD8+ T cells sorted from blood. These receptors were obtained from a man aged 30 to 45 in good health. Both conserved end residues are part of each CDR3. The D gene is left open where the match is weak. Clone size is shown for a subset of rows, as once, few, many or a class of expanded clone.

D: TRBD1; V: TRBV7-9; size: -; J: TRBJ2-3; CDR3: CASSLDTGVTDTQYF; DNA: TGTGCCAGCAGCTTAGACACAGGGGTAACAGATACGCAGTATTTT
D: -; V: TRBV6-5; size: -; J: TRBJ2-7; CDR3: CASSYSIPGSYYEQYF; DNA: TGTGCCAGCAGTTACTCGATACCGGGGTCTTACTACGAGCAGTACTTC
D: -; V: TRBV7-6; size: -; J: TRBJ1-1; CDR3: CASRSARDMNTEAFF; DNA: TGTGCCAGCAGGTCCGCGAGGGACATGAACACTGAAGCTTTCTTT
D: TRBD1; V: TRBV7-8; size: -; J: TRBJ2-7; CDR3: CASSLDRGINEQYF; DNA: TGTGCCAGCAGCTTAGACAGGGGGATCAACGAGCAGTACTTC
D: TRBD2; V: TRBV29-1; size: -; J: TRBJ2-7; CDR3: CSVEERENYEQYF; DNA: TGCAGCGTTGAAGAGCGGGAGAACTACGAGCAGTACTTC
D: -; V: TRBV9; size: -; J: TRBJ1-4; CDR3: CASSEEVEGRGEKLFF; DNA: TGTGCCAGCAGCGAGGAGGTCGAAGGCAGGGGTGAAAAACTGTTTTTT
D: -; V: TRBV7-3; size: -; J: TRBJ1-1; CDR3: CASSLGTSTEAFF; DNA: TGTGCCAGCAGCTTAGGGACGTCAACTGAAGCTTTCTTT
D: -; V: TRBV5-4; size: -; J: TRBJ2-7; CDR3: CASSPGSGNEQYF; DNA: TGTGCCAGCAGCCCGGGAAGCGGCAACGAGCAGTACTTC
D: -; V: TRBV20-1; size: -; J: TRBJ2-5; CDR3: CSAIGWETQYF; DNA: TGCAGTGCTATTGGGTGGGAGACCCAGTACTTC
D: TRBD1; V: TRBV2; size: -; J: TRBJ2-3; CDR3: CASSKTGGDADTQYF; DNA: TGTGCCAGCAGTAAAACAGGGGGCGATGCAGATACGCAGTATTTT
D: -; V: TRBV7-9; size: -; J: TRBJ2-7; CDR3: CASSGGGGGQDYEQYF; DNA: TGTGCCAGCAGCGGGGGGGGCGGGGGTCAAGATTACGAGCAGTACTTC
D: -; V: TRBV27; size: -; J: TRBJ2-3; CDR3: CASSLGGLTDTQYF; DNA: TGTGCCAGCAGTTTAGGTGGGTTGACAGATACGCAGTATTTT
D: -; V: TRBV29-1; size: -; J: TRBJ1-2; CDR3: CSVENPSDAWGYTF; DNA: TGCAGCGTTGAGAATCCCTCAGATGCGTGGGGCTACACCTTC
D: -; V: TRBV11-2; size: -; J: TRBJ2-7; CDR3: CASSLERVYEQYF; DNA: TGTGCCAGCAGCTTAGAGCGGGTCTACGAGCAGTACTTC
D: -; V: TRBV4-3; size: -; J: TRBJ1-5; CDR3: CASSQDLGHGNQPQHF; DNA: TGCGCCAGCAGCCAAGATCTGGGGCATGGGAATCAGCCCCAGCATTTT
D: TRBD1; V: TRBV29-1; size: -; J: TRBJ2-3; CDR3: CSVDRATDTQYF; DNA: TGCAGCGTGGACAGGGCTACAGATACGCAGTATTTT
D: TRBD2; V: TRBV10-2; size: once; J: TRBJ2-3; CDR3: CASSAGTSGRADTQYF; DNA: TGCGCCAGCAGTGCAGGGACTAGCGGGAGAGCAGATACGCAGTATTTT
D: -; V: TRBV7-9; size: -; J: TRBJ2-1; CDR3: CASSLPALDEQFF; DNA: TGTGCCAGCAGCTTACCCGCTCTGGATGAGCAGTTCTTC
D: TRBD2; V: TRBV7-2; size: -; J: TRBJ2-1; CDR3: CASSLLLAGDHNEQFF; DNA: TGTGCCAGCAGCTTACTCCTAGCGGGAGACCACAATGAGCAGTTCTTC
D: -; V: TRBV15; size: -; J: TRBJ2-7; CDR3: CATSSVYGAHEQYF; DNA: TGTGCCACCAGCAGTGTCTATGGGGCCCACGAGCAGTACTTC
D: -; V: TRBV19; size: -; J: TRBJ1-4; CDR3: CASSISRISTNEKLFF; DNA: TGTGCCAGTAGTATCTCTCGGATTTCAACTAATGAAAAACTGTTTTTT
D: TRBD2; V: TRBV10-3; size: -; J: TRBJ2-1; CDR3: CAISESRSGSTRVPNEQFF; DNA: TGTGCCATCAGTGAGTCCCGTAGCGGGAGTACACGAGTCCCCAATGAGCAGTTCTTC